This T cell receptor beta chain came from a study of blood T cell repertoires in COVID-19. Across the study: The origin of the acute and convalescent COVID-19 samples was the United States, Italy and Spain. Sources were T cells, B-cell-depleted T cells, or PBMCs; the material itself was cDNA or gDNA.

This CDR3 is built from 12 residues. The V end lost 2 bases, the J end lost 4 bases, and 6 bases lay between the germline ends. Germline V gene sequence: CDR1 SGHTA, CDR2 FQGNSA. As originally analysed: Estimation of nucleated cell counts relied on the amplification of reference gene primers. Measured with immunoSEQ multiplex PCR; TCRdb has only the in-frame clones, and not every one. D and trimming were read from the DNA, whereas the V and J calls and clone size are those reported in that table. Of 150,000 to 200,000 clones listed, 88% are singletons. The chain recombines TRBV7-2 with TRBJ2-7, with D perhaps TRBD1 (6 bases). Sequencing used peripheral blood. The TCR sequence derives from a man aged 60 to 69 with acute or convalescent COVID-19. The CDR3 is CASSLQGYEQYF. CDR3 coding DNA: TGTGCCAGCAGCTTACAGGGGTACGAGCAGTACTTC.